This T cell receptor (beta chain) comes out of a study of blood T cells in healthy people across ages. Overall study results and limits: Age advanced and TCR beta diversity per million T cells fell, roughly linearly.

A second PCR, run for about 7 to 11 cycles, used a sample-barcoded 5' primer plus a J-beta primer mix. Each CDR3 protein is one row after TCRdb ran MiXCR on the 5' RACE reads. The table has 1.2 million to 1.5 million distinct CDR3 sequences, around 55% seen once. Every donor contributed roughly 10 milliliters of peripheral blood by blood draw. The study isolated at least 6.5 million PBMCs from each sample. The germline V gene has CDR1 LGHDT and CDR2 YNNKEL (reference sequence). V trimming: 3 bases; J trimming: 5 bases; junction bases outside the gene matches: 8. The CDR3 length is 15 residues. With regard to this clonotype: What it binds is not known.

The receptor was derived from a man between 18 and 29 years old in good health. The chain carries TRBV3-1 and TRBJ2-5; 8 bases fit TRBD1. Material: blood. The CDR3 here is CASSQQGAAGETQYF. The CDR3 DNA sequence: TGTGCCAGCAGCCAGCAGGGGGCGGCGGGGGAGACCCAGTACTTC.